The 4 T cell receptor beta chains below were found in one sample sequenced in a study of T cell clonotyping in hematopoietic cell transplantation. Sequenced by immunoSEQ multiplex PCR; TCRdb stores in-frame clones only, minus some. This table holds approximately 1,600 clones, 65% to 90% found once. The sequenced sample was PBMCs, obtained 30 days after allogeneic stem cell transplant. These receptors came from a male patient between 25 and 39 years old who had an allogeneic stem cell transplant, so T cells may come from the graft donor. Some clones in this sample may be carry-over from other donors' samples.

This chain connects TRBV7-8 to TRBJ1-4; D remains unclear. The CDR3 runs 14 residues. Germline loops: CDR1 SGHVS, CDR2 FQNEAQ. Trimming took off 7 bases at V and 8 bases at J, with 17 bases between the two ends. CDR3 DNA sequence: TGTGCCAGCACCCGGACGGAGGGCCGGGAAAAACTGTTTTTT. It yields the protein CASTRTEGREKLFF.

This chain links TRBV13 with TRBJ2-7, with 7 bases lining up with TRBD1. CDR3 length: 13 residues. Trimming cost V 5 bases and J 2 bases; bases outside gene matches: 3. Germline CDR1 PRHDT, CDR2 FYEKMQ (reference sequence). CDR3 DNA sequence: TGTGCCAGCAGCGCCCAGGGGGCCTACGAGCAGTACTTC. This codes for CASSAQGAYEQYF.

This chain links TRBV5-1 with TRBJ1-1; weak D call: TRBD1 (5 bases). The V end was cut by 6 bases, the J end by 5 bases, with 14 bases between. The length of the CDR3 is 13 residues. Germline-derived CDR1 and CDR2 are SGHRS and YFSETQ. The CDR3 DNA is TGCGCCAGCACGGCAGGGACCCTAACTGAAGCTTTCTTT. This sequence encodes CASTAGTLTEAFF.

This chain uses TRBV11-3 with TRBJ2-2, with 9 bases matching TRBD1. V lost 4 bases and J lost 6; bases outside the gene matches: 6. Germline-derived CDR1 and CDR2 are SGHNT and YENEEA. The CDR3 runs to 15 residues. CDR3 nucleotide sequence: TGTGCCAGCAGCTCCCGGGACAGGGATGCCGGGGAGCTGTTTTTT. Protein product: CASSSRDRDAGELFF. The full variable domain, in which reference TRBV11-3 and TRBJ2-2 provide the parts outside the CDR3, is EAGVVQSPRYKIIEKKQPVAFWCNPISGHNTLYWYLQNLGQGPELLIRYENEEAVDDSQLPKDRFSAERLKGVDSTLKIQPAELGDSAVYLCASSSRDRDAGELFFGEGSRLTVL.